This T cell receptor (beta chain) is from a study of blood T cell repertoires in COVID-19. At the level of the study: The study drew acute and convalescent COVID-19 samples from the United States, Italy and Spain. T cells, B-cell-depleted T cells, or PBMCs provided the cDNA or gDNA that served as material.

Method: immunoSEQ multiplex PCR; TCRdb's copy keeps in-frame clones and lacks some. This repertoire shows about 60,000 clones, over 80% found once; its top ten account for roughly a tenth. V trimming: 4 bases; J trimming: 6 bases; junction bases outside the gene matches: 6. Germline CDR1 and CDR2: SGDLS and YYNGEE. This CDR3 region has 13 residues. Seattle patients were enrolled while actively infected and followed longitudinally. The specimen sequenced was peripheral blood. The chain has TRBV9 and TRBJ1-1, with 7 bases lining up with TRBD1. The receptor comes from a man aged 25 to 40 with COVID-19, enrolled during active disease. CDR3 loop: CASSPGTVAEAFF. In DNA form, the CDR3 reads TGTGCCAGCAGCCCAGGGACAGTTGCTGAAGCTTTCTTT.